These 7 T cell receptor beta chains were sequenced from one sample in a study of Ad26.COV2.S vaccination and SARS-CoV-2 variants. TCRdb keeps only in-frame clones here, not all; method: immunoSEQ multiplex PCR. The data hold a few hundred thousand clones, with around nine tenths observed a single time. Specified treatment: 15 to 20 received Ad26.COV2.S at low or high dose, single or two shots; five or six received placebo; per-sample allocation not given. Specimens were obtained on day 63 following the first vaccine or placebo injection. This sample comprised peripheral blood, obtained in a trial of Ad26.COV2.S vaccine versus placebo. The receptors were gathered from a person between 18 and 65 years old who received the Ad26.COV2.S COVID-19 vaccine or a placebo.

The rearrangement links TRBV12-5 to TRBJ2-7; 10 nucleotides align to TRBD1. The CDR3 spans 14 residues. V lost 3 bases to trimming and J lost 3 bases; unmatched junction nucleotides: 2. Looked up from germline, CDR1 is LGHNT and CDR2 is FRNRAP. Here the CDR3 reads CASGLGQGDYEQYF. Here the CDR3 DNA reads TGTGCTAGTGGTTTAGGACAGGGGGACTACGAGCAGTACTTC.

The chain uses TRBV29-1 and TRBJ2-5, with 8 bases aligning to TRBD2. Looked up from germline, CDR1 is SQVTM and CDR2 is ANQGSEA. The CDR3 is 14 residues long. The J segment lost 7 bases and the V segment lost 4 bases, leaving 11 bases of the junction unmatched. The CDR3 loop is CSVVGTSQSGTQYF. As DNA, the CDR3 is TGCAGCGTTGTAGGGACTAGTCAATCAGGGACCCAGTACTTC. The entire variable domain, with the rest obtained from reference TRBV29-1 and TRBJ2-5, is as follows: SAVISQKPSRDICQRGTSLTIQCQVDSQVTMMFWYRQQPGQSLTLIATANQGSEATYESGFVIDKFPISRPNLTFSTLTVSNMSPEDSSIYLCSVVGTSQSGTQYFGPGTRLLVL.

J is TRBJ2-1 and V is TRBV20-1; no clear D. Germline V gene lookup returns CDR1 DFQATT and CDR2 SNEGSKA (reference sequence). The CDR3 is made up of 11 amino acids. Trimming left V 0 bases short and J 12 bases short, with 9 bases between. The CDR3 is CSARDKAGQFF. DNA for the CDR3: TGCAGTGCTAGAGATAAGGCTGGGCAGTTCTTC.

This clone was counted once. Other DNA sequences in the sample encode the same CDR3. The chain carries TRBV10-3 and TRBJ1-3; possible D gene TRBD1, 5 bases. The germline CDR1 and CDR2 sequences are ENHRY and SYGVKD. V shed 3 bases and J shed 1 base, with 16 bases lying between them. The CDR3 spans 17 residues. The CDR3 region has the DNA TGTGCCATCAGTGATTCAGGGTCGTGGGTTTCTGGAAACACCATATATTTT. Translation gives CAISDSGSWVSGNTIYF.

V is TRBV11-3 and J is TRBJ2-2, with D hard to call. The germline V gene has CDR1 SGHNT and CDR2 YENEEA. This CDR3 has 16 amino acids. V lost 1 base and J lost 7, with 16 bases in between. CDR3 bases: TGTGCCAGCAGCTTAGTGTGGCGTATAGAAGTCGGGGAGCTGTTTTTT. Protein product: CASSLVWRIEVGELFF.

In its sample, this clone ranks as medium-sized. The rearrangement links TRBV6-1 to TRBJ2-7; 7 bases align to TRBD2. The length of the CDR3 is 15 residues. Germline V gene lookup returns CDR1 MNHNS and CDR2 SASEGT. J lost 5 bases, V lost 1 base, and 8 bases had no gene match. The CDR3 sequence: CASSEVGGTMDEQYF. DNA for the CDR3: TGTGCCAGCAGTGAAGTCGGGGGGACTATGGACGAGCAGTACTTC.

J is TRBJ1-2 and V is TRBV15; D ambiguous. In germline, CDR1 is LNHNV, CDR2 YYDKDF (reference sequence). The V and J ends lost 2 bases and 5 bases respectively, with 12 bases between them. The CDR3 runs to 14 residues. The CDR3 here is CATSRYLAEYGYTF. The DNA of the CDR3 is TGTGCCACCAGCAGATATTTGGCGGAGTATGGCTACACCTTC.